This T cell receptor (beta chain) was recovered during a study of shared clonotypes between healthy human individuals. Findings of the study overall: Sequencing depth was predicted to influence how clonotypes are shared among donors. Rarefaction showed sorted-subset sequencing was incomplete despite large depth.

This clone showed up just once. Its antigen is unknown. Germline V gives CDR1 MNHEY, CDR2 SVGAGI. This CDR3 region has 14 residues. V lost 6 bases and J lost 7, with 18 bases in between. The material for each subset, its genomic DNA, was split evenly across several immunoSEQ plates. The table came from immunoSEQ multiplex PCR; TCRdb's copy has only in-frame clones and leaves some out. The profile shows approximately 650,000 clones, around 95% of them singletons. Naive CD8 cells comprised CD45RO-negative, CCR7-positively selected cells, excluding terminally differentiated effector memory CD45RA+ cells. Participating donors were healthy, HIV-negative adults free of recent acute infections or vaccinations.

This receptor was identified in a woman aged 25 to 39 in good health. This chain uses TRBV6-5 with TRBJ1-2, with a possible D match to TRBD1 (5 bases). The sequenced material came from naive CD8+ T cells sorted from blood. CDR3 region: CASSLGQGPSGYTF. The CDR3 DNA sequence: TGTGCCAGCAGCCTCGGCCAGGGACCGTCTGGCTACACCTTC.